Below, one T cell receptor beta chain is given with its context. The antigen remains undetermined. This sample stems from a study of T cell repertoires in aging, cancer and after chemotherapy. Study in general: Patients with chronic lymphocytic leukemia were sampled before and after fludarabine- or bendamustine-based chemotherapy.

Peripheral blood genomic DNA, not sorted cells or RNA, was the template. Study-wide points: Age-matched healthy donors had significantly more diverse, less clonal blood TCR repertoires than untreated cancer patients. In hematological cancer patients, infiltrated lymphoid organs may have impaired thymic emigration or peripheral T cell expansion.

Rearranged V-D-J TRB sequences were amplified with a mixed TRB-A/B primer pool. TCRdb independently ran MiXCR on the multiplex PCR reads; one entry per CDR3 protein. The sample has thousands of distinct CDR3 sequences, over 20% seen once; the top ten hold about 8.5%. The CDR3 sequence is 14 residues long. Trimming took 0 bases from V and 3 from J, leaving 10 bases between them. Germline assignment: CDR1 SGHDT and CDR2 YYEEEE. V is TRBV5-6 and J is TRBJ2-7, with D hard to call. The sample taken for sequencing was blood. The sequence derives from a human donor with a blood cancer. In DNA form, the CDR3 reads TGTGCCAGCAGCTTGGCCTCAGGTAACTACGAGCAGTACTTC. This translates into CASSLASGNYEQYF.